Included here is one T cell receptor beta chain sequence, with context. Its antigen is unidentified. Time point reported: after dendritic cell vaccination, including at tumor progression/relapse. No glioblastoma patient carried an isocitrate dehydrogenase mutation. PBMC sampling occurred before vaccination, two weeks after the third dose, and at progression. Using immunoSEQ multiplex PCR, the repertoire was profiled, and TCRdb retains in-frame clones only, with some absent. The top ten hold roughly 5.9% of the sample, which has approximately 99,000 clones, approximately 80% seen once. The sample belongs to a study of glioma-infiltrating T cells after dendritic cell vaccination. Study findings and constraints: The cohort had few patients with full blood and tumor sets. Higher pretreatment TIL content predicted longer progression-free time and survival.

After removal of 4 bases from V and 5 bases from J, the junction contained 7 bases not matched to a gene. In germline, CDR1 is SGDLS, CDR2 YYNGEE. The CDR3 covers 14 residues. Sequences were derived from blood, sampled after dendritic cell vaccination. The clonotype comes from a human donor with glioblastoma. This sequence joins TRBV9 and TRBJ2-5; 8 bases fit TRBD2. CDR3 in DNA: TGTGCCAGCAGCACAGGGCCGGGGGGGGAGACCCAGTACTTC. Protein: CASSTGPGGETQYF.